This is a list of T cell receptor beta chains from one sample in a study of beta chain features in type 1 diabetes. Some clones are missing from TCRdb's copy, which holds only in-frame ones; the method was immunoSEQ multiplex PCR. The sample holds some 250,000 clones, 9.5% to 13% seen once. Specimen: naive CD4+ T cells from blood. The receptor set was obtained from a man aged 30-40 years with type 1 diabetes. CDR3s include the opening cysteine and the closing phenylalanine or tryptophan. Each record gives: CDR3 length, V gene, J gene, CDR3 protein.

>13|TRBV2|TRBJ2-5
CASSPRGSETQYF
>12|TRBV28|TRBJ1-6
CASSSPGAPLHF
>13|TRBV29-1|TRBJ2-5
CSVARGSQETQYF
>14|TRBV18|TRBJ2-1
CASSGLAENNEQFF
>14|TRBV10-1|TRBJ2-1
CATATGTNVHEQFF
>12|TRBV29-1|TRBJ1-1
CSSQGGGTEAFF
>16|TRBV18|TRBJ2-3
CASSPRTEGGTDTQYF
>12|TRBV2|TRBJ2-5
CASKTQQETQYF
>14|TRBV15|TRBJ2-2
CATSRTGEGGELFF
>13|TRBV30|TRBJ1-5
CAWSGGEGQPQHF
>14|TRBV29-1|TRBJ2-3
CSGRLAVITDTQYF
>13|TRBV28|TRBJ2-7
CAGQTGLKHEQYF
>14|TRBV5-6|TRBJ2-3
CASRGQGATDTQYF
>12|TRBV28|TRBJ2-7
CASSSSGDEQYF
>11|TRBV6-5|TRBJ2-5
CASTRGETQYF
>13|TRBV28|TRBJ2-7
CASSFLILRGQYF
>14|TRBV7-9|TRBJ2-5
CASSPRTGRETQYF
>15|TRBV7-9|TRBJ2-1
CASSLTGGDYNEQFF
>15|TRBV27|TRBJ1-5
CASSFPRAVNQPQHF
>11|TRBV28|TRBJ1-1
CATDRYTEAFF
>16|TRBV30|TRBJ1-5
CAFLPRFGQPNQPQHF
>16|TRBV18|TRBJ2-1
CASSPPGQGVNNEQFF
>13|TRBV12-5|TRBJ2-2
CGASGANTGELFF
>14|TRBV10-3|TRBJ2-5
CAISEYASQETQYF
>14|TRBV5-1|TRBJ2-5
CASTPEGPSKTQYF
>12|TRBV29-1|TRBJ2-5
CSGGVFQETQYF
>15|TRBV5-1|TRBJ1-1
CASSLAAFEEAEAFF
>14|TRBV6-1|TRBJ1-2
CASSEDLGYYGYTF
>18|TRBV4-2|TRBJ1-1
CASSHLPRAGGMNTEAFF
>13|TRBV2|TRBJ1-2
CASSGQGVGGYTF
>13|TRBV30|TRBJ1-5
CAWSVQIGQPQHF
>14|TRBV9|TRBJ1-4
CASSERDTLGKLFF
>10|TRBV29-1|TRBJ2-5
CSVVRETQYF
>15|TRBV14|TRBJ1-3
CASSRRGSSGNTIYF
>16|TRBV28|TRBJ2-7
CASSSPGTGMRGEQYF
>14|TRBV6-5|TRBJ2-3
CASSTQGSTDTQYF
>12|TRBV2|TRBJ2-5
CASLPSGGSQYF
>15|TRBV6-4|TRBJ1-2
CASSPGADFSYGYTF
>16|TRBV19|TRBJ2-1
CASSTPRGRQGDEQFF
>12|TRBV11-2|TRBJ2-3
CASSPREGTQYF
>12|TRBV11-2|TRBJ2-1
CASSLGGVEQFF
>16|TRBV5-1|TRBJ1-5
CASSLGGPGSNQPQHF